This is a list of T cell receptor beta chains from one sample in a study of T cell responses to AZD1222 COVID-19 vaccine. Profiling relied on immunoSEQ multiplex PCR, and the TCRdb table lists in-frame clones only, not all of them. The sample consists of tens of thousands of clones, around nine tenths of them appearing once. The sequencing here drew on peripheral blood, taken on day 0 of MenACWY control vaccination. These receptor sequences come from an adult in good health. The CDR3 runs from the conserved cysteine through the conserved F or W. Size values are once, few and many counts, or a class for expanded clones, and some rows have none.

clone_size j_call v_call cdr3_aa
- TRBJ1-6 TRBV18 CASSPRPGEDSPLHF
few TRBJ1-1 TRBV7-9 CASRRGSDTEAFF
- TRBJ2-2 TRBV6-2/TRBV6-3 CASSRDSSTGELFF
- TRBJ2-7 TRBV5-3 CARSLGQKIHKSYEQYF
- TRBJ1-2 TRBV18 CASSDTGGYGYTF
once TRBJ1-2 TRBV9 CASSVVRQPVRYTF
- TRBJ1-6 TRBV19 CASRGPQTGINSPLHF
- TRBJ2-1 TRBV2 CASKDWGGSYNEQFF
- TRBJ1-5 TRBV19 CASSITGSSNQPQHF
- TRBJ1-6 TRBV9 CASSATPGVSSPLHF
- TRBJ2-7 TRBV18 CASHRGGSYEQYF
- TRBJ2-3 TRBV3-1/TRBV3-2 CASSLRAGSTDTQYF
- TRBJ1-2 TRBV19 CASSIATVTNYGYTF
- TRBJ1-4 TRBV23-1 CASWPRGYEKLFF
- TRBJ2-7 TRBV18 CASSPRQGNGYEQYF
- TRBJ2-7 TRBV5-1 CASSLRQGISYEQYF
once TRBJ1-4 TRBV2 CASSEALGGWTEKLFF
- TRBJ2-7 TRBV11-3 CASSIPGTGYEQYF
- TRBJ2-2 TRBV24-1 CATSVTASTGELFF
once TRBJ1-2 TRBV12-3/TRBV12-4 CASSGYRGYTF
few TRBJ1-2 TRBV4-2 CASSQGTNYGYTF
- TRBJ2-7 TRBV6-2/TRBV6-3 CASSYSTSGGSYSYEQYF